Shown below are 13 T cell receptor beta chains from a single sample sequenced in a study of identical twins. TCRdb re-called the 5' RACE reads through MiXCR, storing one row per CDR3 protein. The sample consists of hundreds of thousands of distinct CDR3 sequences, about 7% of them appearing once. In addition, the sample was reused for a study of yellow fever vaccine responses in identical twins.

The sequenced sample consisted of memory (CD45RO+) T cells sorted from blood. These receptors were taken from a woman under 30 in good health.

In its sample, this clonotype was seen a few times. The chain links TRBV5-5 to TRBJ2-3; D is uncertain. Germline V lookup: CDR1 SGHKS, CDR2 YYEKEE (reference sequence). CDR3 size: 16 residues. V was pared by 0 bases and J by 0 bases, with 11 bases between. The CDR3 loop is CASSLDLTPSTDTQYF. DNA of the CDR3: TGTGCCAGCAGCTTGGATCTAACTCCTAGCACAGATACGCAGTATTTT.

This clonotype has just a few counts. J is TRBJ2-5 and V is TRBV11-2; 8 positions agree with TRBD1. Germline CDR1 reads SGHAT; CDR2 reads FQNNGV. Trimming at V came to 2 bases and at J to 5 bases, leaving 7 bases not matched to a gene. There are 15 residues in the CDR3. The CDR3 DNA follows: TGTGCCAGCAGCTTAAGTACAGGGGGTGGGGAGACCCAGTACTTC. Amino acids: CASSLSTGGGETQYF.

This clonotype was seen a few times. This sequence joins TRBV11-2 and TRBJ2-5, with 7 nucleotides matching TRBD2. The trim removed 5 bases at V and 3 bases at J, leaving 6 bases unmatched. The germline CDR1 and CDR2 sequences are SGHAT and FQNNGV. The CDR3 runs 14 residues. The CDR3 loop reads CASSHYRGEETQYF. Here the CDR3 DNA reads TGTGCCAGCAGCCATTACCGGGGGGAAGAGACCCAGTACTTC.

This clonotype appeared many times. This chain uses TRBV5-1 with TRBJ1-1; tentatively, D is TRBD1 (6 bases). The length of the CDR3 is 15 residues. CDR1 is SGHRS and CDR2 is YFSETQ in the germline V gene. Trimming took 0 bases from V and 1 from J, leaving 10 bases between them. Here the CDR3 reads CASSLDGQPNTEAFF. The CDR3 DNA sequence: TGCGCCAGCAGCTTGGACGGACAGCCGAACACTGAAGCTTTCTTT.

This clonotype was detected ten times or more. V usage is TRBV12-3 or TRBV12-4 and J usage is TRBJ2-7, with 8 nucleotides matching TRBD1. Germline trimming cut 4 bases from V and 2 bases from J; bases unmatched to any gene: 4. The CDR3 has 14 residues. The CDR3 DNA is TGTGCCAGCAGTTCCGCGGACAGGGCCTACGAGCAGTACTTC. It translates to CASSSADRAYEQYF.

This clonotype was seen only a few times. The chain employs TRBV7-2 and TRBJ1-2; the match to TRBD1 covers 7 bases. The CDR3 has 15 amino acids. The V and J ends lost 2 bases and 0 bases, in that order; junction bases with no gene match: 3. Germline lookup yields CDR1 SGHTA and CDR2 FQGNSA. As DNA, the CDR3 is TGTGCCAGCAGCTTAAACGACAGGGCTAACTATGGCTACACCTTC. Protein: CASSLNDRANYGYTF.

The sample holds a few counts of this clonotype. CDR3 bases: TGCAGTGCTAGAGATAGCGGACAGGGGATCCCAACTGAAGCTTTCTTT. Its translation: CSARDSGQGIPTEAFF. V gene TRBV20-1 combines with J gene TRBJ1-1, with 9 positions matching TRBD1. Trimming at V came to 0 bases and at J to 5 bases, leaving 10 bases not matched to a gene. This CDR3 has 16 residues. The germline V gene has CDR1 DFQATT and CDR2 SNEGSKA (reference sequence).

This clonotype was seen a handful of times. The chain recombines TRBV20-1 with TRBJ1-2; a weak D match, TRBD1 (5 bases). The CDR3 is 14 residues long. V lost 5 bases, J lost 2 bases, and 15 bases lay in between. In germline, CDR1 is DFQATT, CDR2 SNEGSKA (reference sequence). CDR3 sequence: CSAPGVTTNYGYTF. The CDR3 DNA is TGCAGTGCTCCGGGGGTGACAACGAACTATGGCTACACCTTC.

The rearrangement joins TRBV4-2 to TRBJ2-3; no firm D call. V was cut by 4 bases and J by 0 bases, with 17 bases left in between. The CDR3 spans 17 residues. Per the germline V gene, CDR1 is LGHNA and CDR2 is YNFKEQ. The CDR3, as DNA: TGTGCCAGCAGCCCCTCTCGCAACCAGTTTAGCACAGATACGCAGTATTTT. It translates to CASSPSRNQFSTDTQYF.

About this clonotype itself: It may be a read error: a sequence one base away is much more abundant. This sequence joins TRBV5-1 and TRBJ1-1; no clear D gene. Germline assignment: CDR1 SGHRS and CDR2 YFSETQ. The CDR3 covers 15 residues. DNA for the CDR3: TGCGCCAGCAGCTTGGGACCGGGGATGAACACTGAAGCTCTCTTT. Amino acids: CASSLGPGMNTEALF. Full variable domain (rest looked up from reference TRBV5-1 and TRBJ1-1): KAGVTQTPRYLIKTRGQQVTLSCSPISGHRSVSWYQQTPGQGLQFLFEYFSETQRNKGNFPGRFSGRQFSNSRSEMNVSTLELGDSALYLCASSLGPGMNTEALFGQGTRLTVV.

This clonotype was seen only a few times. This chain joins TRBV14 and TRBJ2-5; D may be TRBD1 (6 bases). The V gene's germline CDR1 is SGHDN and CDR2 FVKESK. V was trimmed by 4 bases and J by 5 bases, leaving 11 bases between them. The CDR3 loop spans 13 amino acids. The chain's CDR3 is CASSPLTGETQYF. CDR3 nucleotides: TGTGCCAGCAGCCCCCTCACAGGGGAGACCCAGTACTTC. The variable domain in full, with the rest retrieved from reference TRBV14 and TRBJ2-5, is EAGVTQFPSHSVIEKGQTVTLRCDPISGHDNLYWYRRVMGKEIKFLLHFVKESKQDESGMPNNRFLAERTGGTYSTLKVQPAELEDSGVYFCASSPLTGETQYFGPGTRLLVL.

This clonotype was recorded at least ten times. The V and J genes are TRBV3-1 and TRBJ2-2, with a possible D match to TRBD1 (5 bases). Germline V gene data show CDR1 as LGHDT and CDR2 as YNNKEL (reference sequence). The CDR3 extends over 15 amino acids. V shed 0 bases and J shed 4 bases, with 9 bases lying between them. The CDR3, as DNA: TGTGCCAGCAGCCAAGATGCAGGGTTCACCGGGGAGCTGTTTTTT. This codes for CASSQDAGFTGELFF.

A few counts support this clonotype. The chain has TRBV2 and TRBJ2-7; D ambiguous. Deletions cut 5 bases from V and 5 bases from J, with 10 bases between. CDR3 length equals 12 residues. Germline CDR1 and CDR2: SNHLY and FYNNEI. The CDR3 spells CASSSDHNEQYV. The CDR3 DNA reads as TGTGCCAGCAGTTCCGACCACAACGAGCAGTACGTC.